The clone carrying this T cell receptor beta chain was counted ten times or more. Its antigen is not identified. This sample stems from a study of T cells in Graves' hyperthyroidism and ophthalmopathy. Study at large: Blood was drawn when the patient was first diagnosed and still untreated.

Trimming shortened V by 7 bases and J by 5 bases, and 17 bases separated the two germline ends. The CDR3 runs 14 residues. Germline V gives CDR1 LNHDA, CDR2 SQIVND (reference sequence). General observations from the study: Most thyroid clonotypes expanded above 0.001 appeared in blood too. The model forecast ophthalmopathy, anticipating it by a median about 6.5 months before onset.

TCR beta CDR3 sequences were amplified from RNA transcripts. First-round RT-PCR targeting the TCR CDR3 was performed with the HTBI primer set. TCRdb recomputed calls from the multiplex PCR reads with MiXCR, one row per CDR3 protein. The sample holds about 370,000 distinct CDR3 sequences, roughly 15% seen once. PBMCs came from around 9.7 ml fresh peripheral blood. This TCR came from a woman aged 55 to 70 with Graves' ophthalmopathy. This chain links TRBV19 with TRBJ1-1, with D possibly being TRBD1 (6 bases). Material for sequencing was blood. CDR3 coding DNA: TGTGCCAGTATTTTCAGGGGCGCTGGGACTGAAGCTTTCTTT. Translation gives CASIFRGAGTEAFF. Full variable domain (missing parts from reference TRBV19 and TRBJ1-1): DGGITQSPKYLFRKEGQNVTLSCEQNLNHDAMYWYRQDPGQGLRLIYYSQIVNDFQKGDIAEGYSVSREKKESFPLTVTSAQKNPTAFYLCASIFRGAGTEAFFGQGTRLTVV.